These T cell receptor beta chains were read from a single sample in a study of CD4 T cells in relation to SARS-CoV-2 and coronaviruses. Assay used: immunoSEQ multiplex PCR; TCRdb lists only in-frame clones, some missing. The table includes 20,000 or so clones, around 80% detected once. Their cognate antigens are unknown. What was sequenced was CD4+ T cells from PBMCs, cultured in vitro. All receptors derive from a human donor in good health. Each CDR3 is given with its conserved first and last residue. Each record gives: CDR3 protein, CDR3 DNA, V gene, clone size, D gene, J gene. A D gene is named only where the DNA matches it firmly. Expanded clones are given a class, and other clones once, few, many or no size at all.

CASSLGSGQETQYF | TGCGCCAGCAGCTTAGGTAGCGGCCAAGAGACCCAGTACTTC | TRBV5-1 | - | - | TRBJ2-5
CASSIQLAGASTDTQYF | TGTGCCAGCAGTATTCAACTAGCGGGGGCTAGCACAGATACGCAGTATTTT | TRBV2 | - | TRBD2 | TRBJ2-3
CASRRTGGAYEQYF | TGTGCCAGCAGACGGACAGGGGGGGCCTACGAGCAGTACTTC | TRBV28 | - | TRBD1 | TRBJ2-7
CASSLAASGNEQFF | TGTGCCAGCAGCTTAGCAGCGTCCGGCAATGAGCAGTTCTTC | TRBV11-3 | once | - | TRBJ2-1
CASSLGDLAKNIQYF | TGTGCCAGCAGCCTGGGGGACCTAGCCAAAAACATTCAGTACTTC | TRBV5-7 | - | - | TRBJ2-4
CASSPQLARDEQFF | TGTGCCAGCAGTCCACAACTAGCCCGCGATGAGCAGTTCTTC | TRBV6-2/TRBV6-3 | - | - | TRBJ2-1
CASSLFGQGSTEQYF | TGTGCCAGCAGTTTATTTGGACAGGGGAGTACCGAGCAGTACTTC | TRBV27 | - | TRBD1 | TRBJ2-7
CASSPAGRGSSTDTQYF | TGTGCCAGCAGCCCTGCCGGGAGAGGGAGTAGCACAGATACGCAGTATTTT | TRBV6-2/TRBV6-3 | - | - | TRBJ2-3
CARGPGGQETQYF | TGTGCCAGGGGTCCGGGAGGCCAGGAGACCCAGTACTTC | TRBV2 | - | TRBD2 | TRBJ2-5
CASSVGRGPSTGELFF | TGTGCCAGCAGCGTAGGCAGGGGGCCGAGTACCGGGGAGCTGTTTTTT | TRBV9 | - | TRBD1 | TRBJ2-2
CASSPRQAGTTDTQYF | TGTGCCAGCAGCCCCCGACAGGCGGGAACCACAGATACGCAGTATTTT | TRBV9 | once | - | TRBJ2-3
CASTTGQGGIQPQHF | TGTGCCAGTACCACAGGACAGGGGGGGATTCAGCCCCAGCATTTT | TRBV19 | once | TRBD1 | TRBJ1-5
CASRPSGGTGELFF | TGTGCCAGCAGACCGTCGGGGGGCACCGGGGAGCTGTTTTTT | TRBV11-2 | - | TRBD2 | TRBJ2-2
CASTASGRITEQFF | TGTGCCAGCACGGCTAGCGGGAGAATAACTGAGCAGTTCTTC | TRBV5-4 | - | TRBD2 | TRBJ2-1
CASSLAPGPSTGELFF | TGTGCCAGCAGCTTAGCTCCCGGGCCTAGCACCGGGGAGCTGTTTTTT | TRBV11-2 | - | - | TRBJ2-2
CASSQAGTSGSADTQYF | TGTGCCAGCAGCCAAGCTGGGACTAGCGGGAGTGCAGATACGCAGTATTTT | TRBV3-1/TRBV3-2 | - | TRBD2 | TRBJ2-3
CATSSGQGASDTQYF | TGTGCCACCAGCAGCGGACAGGGGGCGTCAGATACGCAGTATTTT | TRBV15 | - | TRBD1 | TRBJ2-3
CATSRDGLTEAFF | TGTGCCACCAGCAGAGATGGGTTAACTGAAGCTTTCTTT | TRBV15 | - | - | TRBJ1-1
CASSRDYGYTF | TGTGCCAGCAGCAGGGACTATGGCTACACCTTC | TRBV28 | - | - | TRBJ1-2
CASSQGLRDQPQHF | TGTGCCAGCAGCCAAGGGCTCAGGGATCAGCCCCAGCATTTT | TRBV3-1/TRBV3-2 | few | - | TRBJ1-5
CASSFLSSVDNEQFF | TGTGCCAGCAGCTTTTTGTCTAGCGTAGACAATGAGCAGTTCTTC | TRBV5-5 | once | - | TRBJ2-1
CASSQDSVARTTYNEQFF | TGCGCCAGCAGCCAAGACTCGGTCGCCAGAACAACCTACAATGAGCAGTTCTTC | TRBV4-1 | few | - | TRBJ2-1
CASRGGSGNTIYF | TGTGCCAGCCGTGGGGGCTCAGGAAACACCATATATTTT | TRBV9 | - | - | TRBJ1-3
CASGPLGKNEQFF | TGTGCTAGTGGTCCCCTCGGGAAAAATGAGCAGTTCTTC | TRBV12-5 | - | - | TRBJ2-1
CASSHRDRIDQPQHF | TGTGCCAGCAGCCACCGGGACAGAATAGATCAGCCCCAGCATTTT | TRBV28 | few | TRBD1 | TRBJ1-5
CASSPGLGLYNEQFF | TGTGCCAGCAGCCCGGGACTAGGTCTTTACAATGAGCAGTTCTTC | TRBV9 | - | TRBD2 | TRBJ2-1
CASSHGLTDQTDTQYF | TGTGCCAGCAGCCACGGACTGACGGACCAAACAGATACGCAGTATTTT | TRBV5-8 | - | - | TRBJ2-3
CASSPSLSGRAGTQYF | TGTGCCAGCAGCCCGAGTTTGAGCGGGAGGGCAGGTACGCAGTATTTT | TRBV5-5 | - | TRBD2 | TRBJ2-3
CASSNWTSTYNEQFF | TGTGCCAGCAGTAACTGGACGTCTACCTACAATGAGCAGTTCTTC | TRBV27 | - | - | TRBJ2-1
CASSPPGQAYNEQFF | TGTGCCAGCAGCCCGCCGGGACAGGCCTACAATGAGCAGTTCTTC | TRBV7-8 | - | TRBD1 | TRBJ2-1
CASSLWGHEQFF | TGTGCCAGCAGCTTGTGGGGACATGAGCAGTTCTTC | TRBV5-4 | - | - | TRBJ2-1
CASSLASGLAVSYEQYF | TGTGCCAGCAGTTTGGCTTCGGGACTAGCGGTTTCCTACGAGCAGTACTTC | TRBV28 | - | TRBD2 | TRBJ2-7
CASSSQGAAAFDEQFF | TGTGCCAGCAGTTCCCAGGGGGCGGCTGCCTTCGATGAGCAGTTCTTC | TRBV28 | - | TRBD1 | TRBJ2-1
CAISDSKYTEAFF | TGTGCCATCAGTGATTCGAAATACACTGAAGCTTTCTTT | TRBV10-3 | - | - | TRBJ1-1
CASSLYGTGNSPLHF | TGTGCCAGCAGTTTATACGGGACAGGCAATTCACCCCTCCACTTT | TRBV28 | few | TRBD1 | TRBJ1-6
CAIKTSGSGPYEQYF | TGTGCCATCAAGACTAGCGGGAGTGGGCCTTACGAGCAGTACTTC | TRBV10-3 | once | TRBD2 | TRBJ2-7
CASSPGQSSGNTIYF | TGTGCCAGCTCACCGGGGCAGAGCTCTGGAAACACCATATATTTT | TRBV18 | - | - | TRBJ1-3
CASSIVAMTGELFF | TGTGCCAGTAGTATTGTGGCTATGACCGGGGAGCTGTTTTTT | TRBV19 | once | - | TRBJ2-2
CASSLPPSGELFF | TGTGCCAGCAGCTTACCCCCCTCCGGGGAGCTGTTTTTT | TRBV7-9 | - | - | TRBJ2-2
CASSHSGTSGVYNEQFF | TGTGCCAGCAGCCACTCAGGGACTAGCGGGGTCTACAATGAGCAGTTCTTC | TRBV5-4 | few | TRBD2 | TRBJ2-1
CASSEHVRRRQGTQYF | TGCGCCAGCAGTGAGCACGTACGTAGACGGCAAGGGACCCAGTACTTC | TRBV10-2 | few | - | TRBJ2-5
CASSLGFDSRQFF | TGTGCCAGCAGCCTGGGGTTTGATTCCAGGCAGTTCTTC | TRBV3-1/TRBV3-2 | - | - | TRBJ2-1
CASSEDGTGGYEQYF | TGTGCCAGCAGTGAAGACGGGACAGGGGGTTACGAGCAGTACTTC | TRBV6-1 | - | TRBD1 | TRBJ2-7
CASRFGPGDEQYF | TGTGCCAGCAGATTCGGACCGGGGGACGAGCAGTACTTC | TRBV12-3/TRBV12-4 | - | - | TRBJ2-7
CASSYPGQGHNEQFF | TGTGCCAGCAGTTACCCGGGACAGGGGCACAATGAGCAGTTCTTC | TRBV6-5 | - | TRBD1 | TRBJ2-1
CASSDSAGGAGANVLTF | TGTGCCAGCAGTGACTCCGCGGGGGGCGCTGGGGCCAACGTCCTGACTTTC | TRBV6-4 | - | TRBD2 | TRBJ2-6
CAGSGSAGTYEQYF | TGTGCCGGTAGCGGGAGTGCAGGGACATACGAGCAGTACTTC | TRBV28 | few | TRBD2 | TRBJ2-7
CASTGATSYNEQFF | TGCGCCAGCACGGGGGCTACCTCATACAATGAGCAGTTCTTC | TRBV5-1 | - | - | TRBJ2-1
CASSERSPGRGGVGYTF | TGTGCCAGCAGTGAACGTTCGCCCGGGAGAGGGGGCGTTGGCTACACCTTC | TRBV6-1 | - | TRBD1 | TRBJ1-2
CASSLAPGAGSDTQYF | TGTGCCAGCAGCTTAGCTCCGGGGGCTGGGTCAGATACGCAGTATTTT | TRBV11-3 | - | - | TRBJ2-3
CATSESPGWGRETQYF | TGTGCCACCAGTGAGTCTCCCGGATGGGGGCGAGAGACCCAGTACTTC | TRBV24-1 | once | - | TRBJ2-5
CASSPGFEIYEQYF | TGTGCCAGCAGCCCAGGCTTTGAGATCTACGAGCAGTACTTC | TRBV7-9 | - | - | TRBJ2-7
CATSDASGGGYGYTF | TGTGCCACCAGTGATGCCTCAGGGGGCGGCTATGGCTACACCTTC | TRBV24-1 | once | TRBD1 | TRBJ1-2